This T cell receptor beta chain was retrieved from a study of cytomegalovirus exposure and HLA in healthy donors. The study's findings and limits: The classifier, whose performance was assessed in both the original and validation cohorts, reportedly diagnosed cytomegalovirus status with high specificity and sensitivity. Some TCR beta chains (164 of them) were listed as cytomegalovirus-associated. In the approximately 120 validation repertoires, a later analysis found that first-cohort TCR clusters tended to co-occur.

Here immunoSEQ multiplex PCR was the method, and the copy in TCRdb shows in-frame clones only, minus some. The sample yields about 280,000 clones, 88% seen once. While the first cohort had 600 to 750 subjects, the donors belonged to the separate validation cohort of about 120 subjects. Note on this clone: Its antigen is undetermined.

In germline, CDR1 is MNHEY, CDR2 SMNVEV (reference sequence). Deletions cut 5 bases from V and 10 bases from J, with 18 bases between. The CDR3 is 14 residues long. The chain combines TRBV27 with TRBJ2-1; D might be TRBD2 (5 bases). The specimen sequenced was PBMCs. This receptor was obtained from a woman aged 18-29 years in good health and CMV-seronegative. As DNA, the CDR3 is TGTGCCAGCAGTCCAGCGCGTGCGACGGGGGAGCAGTTCTTC. The encoded protein is CASSPARATGEQFF.